The T cell receptor (beta chain) under discussion was sequenced for a study of radiation and T cells in renal cell carcinoma. Of note for this clone: Antigen: not known.

Study-wide points: Dominant CDR3 motifs occupied more repertoire in irradiated than control tumors. From baseline, blood top tumor clonotypes peaked at 2 weeks post-radiation.

Noted treatment: 15 Gy SBRT to primary tumor, nephrectomy 4 weeks later. The tumor was a clear cell renal cell carcinoma. Profiling relied on immunoSEQ multiplex PCR, and the TCRdb table lists in-frame clones only, not all of them. The sample consists of about 18,000 clones, 55% of them appearing once. CDR1 is MNHNY and CDR2 is SVGAGI in the germline V gene (reference sequence). The CDR3 has 14 amino acids. Trimming took 8 bases from V and 2 from J; bases not matched to a gene: 8. This TCR derives from a man over 45 with renal cell carcinoma. Sample: tumor tissue, taken from a patient whose treatment included radiotherapy and nephrectomy. The rearrangement uses TRBV6-6 and TRBJ2-7; 8 nucleotides match TRBD2. CDR3 coding DNA: TGTGCCAGCGCGAGGGCGGGGGGTACCTACGAGCAGTACTTC. Amino acid sequence: CASARAGGTYEQYF.